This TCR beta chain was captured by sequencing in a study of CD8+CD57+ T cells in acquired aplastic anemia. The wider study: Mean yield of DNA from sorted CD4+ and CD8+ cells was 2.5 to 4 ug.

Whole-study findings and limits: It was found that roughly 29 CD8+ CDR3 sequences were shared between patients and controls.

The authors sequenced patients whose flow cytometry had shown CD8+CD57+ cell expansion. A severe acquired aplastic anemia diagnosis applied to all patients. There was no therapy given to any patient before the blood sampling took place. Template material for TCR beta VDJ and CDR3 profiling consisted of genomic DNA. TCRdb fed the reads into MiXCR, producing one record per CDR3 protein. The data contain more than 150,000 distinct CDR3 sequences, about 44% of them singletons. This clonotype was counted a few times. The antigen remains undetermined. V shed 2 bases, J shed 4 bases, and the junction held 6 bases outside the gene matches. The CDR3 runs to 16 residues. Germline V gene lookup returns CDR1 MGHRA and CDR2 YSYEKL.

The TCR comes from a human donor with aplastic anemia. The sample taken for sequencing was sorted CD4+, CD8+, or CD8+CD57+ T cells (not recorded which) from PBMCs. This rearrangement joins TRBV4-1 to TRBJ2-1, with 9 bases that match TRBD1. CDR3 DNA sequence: TGCGCCAGCAGCCAATACCGGGACAGGGTTTACAATGAGCAGTTCTTC. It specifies CASSQYRDRVYNEQFF.